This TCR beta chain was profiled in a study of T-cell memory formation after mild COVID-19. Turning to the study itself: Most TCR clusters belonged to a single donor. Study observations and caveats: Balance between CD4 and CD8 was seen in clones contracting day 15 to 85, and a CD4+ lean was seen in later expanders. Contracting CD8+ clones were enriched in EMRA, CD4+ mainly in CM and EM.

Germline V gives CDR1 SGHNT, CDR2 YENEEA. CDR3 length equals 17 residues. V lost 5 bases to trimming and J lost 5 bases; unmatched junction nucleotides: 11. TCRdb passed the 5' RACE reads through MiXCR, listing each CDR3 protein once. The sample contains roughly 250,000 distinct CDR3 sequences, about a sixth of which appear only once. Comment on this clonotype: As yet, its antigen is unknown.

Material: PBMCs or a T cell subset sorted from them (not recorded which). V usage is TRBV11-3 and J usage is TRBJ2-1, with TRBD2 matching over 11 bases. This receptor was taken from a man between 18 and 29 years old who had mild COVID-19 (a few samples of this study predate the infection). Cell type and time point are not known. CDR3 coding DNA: TGTGCCAGCAGCCCTCTAAGGGCTAGCGGGGGGAACAATGAGCAGTTCTTC. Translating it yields CASSPLRASGGNNEQFF.